The 24 T cell receptor beta chains below all came from one sample that was sequenced in a study of read filtering for tumor transcriptome and immune sequencing. From roughly 390 ng of RNA, a library with molecular barcoded alpha/delta and beta/gamma adaptors was made. In TCRdb, the reads were re-called with MiXCR into one record per CDR3 protein. The data contain over 50,000 distinct CDR3 sequences, under 20% of them singletons. The sample was a population of CD138-negative cells sorted from bone marrow. The receptors here all came from a donor aged 40 or older with multiple myeloma.

Many counts were recorded for this clonotype. The chain recombines TRBV6-1 with TRBJ2-1; TRBD2 matches 10 bases. This CDR3 is built from 14 residues. Trimming took 10 bases from V and 8 from J; bases not matched to a gene: 11. CDR1 MNHNS and CDR2 SASEGT come from the germline V gene. The CDR3 region has the DNA TGTGCCACCCTACGGGGTAGCGGGAGGTATGAGCAGTTCTTC. Protein sequence: CATLRGSGRYEQFF.

This clonotype was seen a handful of times. The V and J genes are TRBV30 and TRBJ1-1, with 11 bases fitting TRBD1. The CDR3 is 14 amino acids. Germline V gives CDR1 GTSNPN, CDR2 SVGIG (reference sequence). The junction had 9 bases not matched to a gene; V was cut back by 8 bases and J by 4 bases. The CDR3 sequence: CATGQGAFGTEAFF. Written as DNA, the CDR3 is TGTGCCACAGGACAGGGGGCTTTCGGCACTGAAGCTTTCTTT.

This clonotype was counted at least ten times. The chain combines TRBV10-3 with TRBJ2-1; D might be TRBD2 (5 bases). CDR1 ENHRY and CDR2 SYGVKD come from the germline V gene. The CDR3 totals 12 residues. With 3 bases removed from V and 8 bases from J, the gap between germline ends came to 8 bases. The CDR3 DNA is TGTGCCATCAGTGACACTAGTTATGAGCAGTTCTTC. Protein: CAISDTSYEQFF.

This clonotype was seen more than once but under ten times. The chain couples TRBV7-6 to TRBJ1-2; TRBD1 matches at 10 bases. J gave up 7 bases and V 1 base, and 6 bases lay outside the gene matches. The germline V gene encodes CDR1 SGHVS and CDR2 FNYEAQ. This CDR3 is 15 amino acids long. CDR3 nucleotides: TGTGCCAGCAGCTTAGGGACAGGGGGAAGCAGTGGCTACACCTTC. The encoded protein is CASSLGTGGSSGYTF.

As regards this clonotype: This may come from a read error, since a much larger clone is one base off. The CDR3 ends on some other residue instead of the conserved phenylalanine or tryptophan, so this is likely a read error. The rearrangement links TRBV15 to TRBJ2-1; D gene ambiguous. V shed 4 bases and J shed 2 bases, with 12 bases lying between them. CDR1 and CDR2 from the germline V gene are LNHNV and YYDKDF (reference sequence). The CDR3 runs 15 residues. The CDR3, as DNA: TGTGCCACCAGCAAAGACGCCTCACCCTACAATGAGCAGTTCCTC. This encodes CATSKDASPYNEQFL.

This clonotype was counted many times. The chain combines TRBV5-1 with TRBJ1-1; D gene unclear. Trimming cost V 0 bases and J 6 bases, with 9 bases left between them. Germline CDR1 and CDR2: SGHRS and YFSETQ. The CDR3 contains 13 residues. CDR3: CASSLGFQSEAFF. CDR3 DNA sequence: TGCGCCAGCAGCTTGGGTTTTCAGTCTGAAGCTTTCTTT.

This clonotype has at least ten counts. The rearrangement joins TRBV7-2 to TRBJ1-2, with no clear D. The CDR3 totals 13 residues. CDR1 SGHTA and CDR2 FQGNSA come from the germline V gene. Trimming removed 5 bases at V and 1 base at J, with 8 bases between. CDR3: CASSKRLNYGYTF. The CDR3 region has the DNA TGTGCCAGCAGCAAGAGGCTTAACTATGGCTACACCTTC. Together with reference TRBV7-2 and TRBJ1-2, the CDR3 gives the full variable domain: GAGVSQSPSNKVTEKGKDVELRCDPISGHTALYWYRQSLGQGLEFLIYFQGNSAPDKSGLPSDRFSAERTGGSVSTLTIQRTQQEDSAVYLCASSKRLNYGYTFGSGTRLTVV.

This clonotype was found many times. CDR3 bases: TGCAGTGCTATTCCTAGCGGGGGGACAGAAGAGACCCAGTACTTC. Amino acids: CSAIPSGGTEETQYF. The gene calls are TRBV20-1 and TRBJ2-5; 11 nucleotides agree with TRBD2. Germline V gene sequence: CDR1 DFQATT, CDR2 SNEGSKA (reference sequence). The CDR3 loop spans 15 amino acids. Trimming took 4 bases from V and 3 from J; bases not matched to a gene: 7.

V and J are TRBV29-1 and TRBJ1-3; D gene ambiguous. The CDR3 contains 14 residues. Germline V lookup: CDR1 SQVTM, CDR2 ANQGSEA. The ends were cut back, 3 bases at V and 4 bases at J, with 13 bases in the middle. The CDR3 reads CSVDKALEGNTIYF. The CDR3 coding sequence is TGCAGCGTTGACAAGGCCTTGGAGGGAAACACCATATATTTT.

This clonotype has ten or more counts. The CDR3 bases are TGTGCCAGCAGCGACTCGCGAGTCAGAGATACGCAGTATTTT. Its protein is CASSDSRVRDTQYF. This chain joins TRBV13 and TRBJ2-3; unclear D gene. Germline V gene lookup returns CDR1 PRHDT and CDR2 FYEKMQ (reference sequence). The V and J ends lost 5 bases and 5 bases respectively, with 14 bases between them. This CDR3 is built from 14 residues.

The sample holds many counts of this clonotype. The rearrangement links TRBV6-5 to TRBJ2-1, with no clear D. Per the germline V gene, CDR1 is MNHEY and CDR2 is SVGAGI. The CDR3 is made up of 12 amino acids. V lost 5 bases and J lost 4, with 6 bases in between. The CDR3 region has the DNA TGTGCCAGCAGTAAGGGATACAATGAGCAGTTCTTC. Amino acid sequence: CASSKGYNEQFF.

This clonotype is medium-sized (0.01 to 0.1%) by share. This chain links TRBV7-2 with TRBJ2-1; D possibly corresponds to TRBD2 (6 bases). Trimming removed 4 bases from V and 2 bases from J, with 15 bases in between. This CDR3 spans 16 amino acids. Germline CDR1 SGHTA, CDR2 FQGNSA. Here the CDR3 DNA reads TGTGCCAGCAGCTCGCCTCTAGCGTATACCTACAATGAGCAGTTCTTC. It yields the protein CASSSPLAYTYNEQFF.

Worth noting for this clonotype: This may be a read error: a much more frequent sequence differs by one nucleotide. The V and J genes are TRBV20-1 and TRBJ1-1, with D tentatively TRBD1 (6 bases). Germline-derived CDR1 and CDR2 are DFQATT and SNEGSKA (reference sequence). The CDR3 has 11 amino acids. CDR3 sequence (DNA): TGCACTGCCTCCAGGGGTGGTGAAGCTTTCTTT. It codes for CTASRGGEAFF.

This clonotype was detected many times. This chain connects TRBV12-3 or TRBV12-4 to TRBJ2-7; 10 bases agree with TRBD2. J gave up 0 bases and V 7 bases, and 6 bases lay outside the gene matches. This CDR3 spans 15 amino acids. The CDR3 DNA reads TGTGCCAGCAACTTAGCGGGGGGAAGCTCCTACGAGCAGTACTTC. This encodes CASNLAGGSSYEQYF.

On this clonotype: This likely came from a read error, as a far larger clone is one base away. The chain links TRBV12-3 or TRBV12-4 to TRBJ2-1, with 9 bases that match TRBD1. J gave up 11 bases and V 7 bases, and 12 bases lay outside the gene matches. The CDR3 extends over 14 amino acids. The CDR3 DNA reads as TGTGCCAGCACCCAGGGGACAGGGTGGAGTAAGCAGTTCTTC. Protein product: CASTQGTGWSKQFF.

At least ten counts were recorded for this clonotype. The chain couples TRBV5-1 to TRBJ2-5; TRBD2 agrees at 7 bases. V lost 5 bases, J lost 2 bases, and 3 bases stayed unmatched. Germline assignment: CDR1 SGHRS and CDR2 YFSETQ. The CDR3 extends over 13 amino acids. The CDR3 loop is CASRASGQETQYF. The CDR3 region has the DNA TGCGCCAGCAGGGCTAGCGGTCAAGAGACCCAGTACTTC.

This clonotype showed up many times. This chain links TRBV20-1 with TRBJ1-1, with TRBD1 identical over 10 bases. Germline trimming cut 8 bases from V and 4 bases from J; bases unmatched to any gene: 4. Germline values: CDR1 DFQATT, CDR2 SNEGSKA (reference sequence). CDR3 size: 12 residues. The CDR3 region is CSTRTGGTEAFF. The CDR3 DNA is TGCAGTACCAGGACAGGGGGCACTGAAGCTTTCTTT.

The V call is TRBV7-9, the J call TRBJ1-1; 7 bases are a match to TRBD1. V lost 5 bases to trimming and J lost 2 bases; unmatched junction nucleotides: 8. Germline V CDR1 and CDR2: SEHNR, FQNEAQ (reference sequence). CDR3 size: 15 residues. The CDR3 loop is CASSPTGTANTEAFF. In nucleotides, the CDR3 is TGTGCCAGCAGCCCGACCGGGACAGCTAACACTGAAGCTTTCTTT.

This clonotype has a count of ten or more. The genes are TRBV29-1 and TRBJ2-7; no definite D call. Trimming shortened V by 6 bases and J by 3 bases, and 9 bases separated the two germline ends. Germline V gene data show CDR1 as SQVTM and CDR2 as ANQGSEA. This CDR3 spans 11 amino acids. CDR3 protein: CSVGSGYEQYF. The CDR3 nucleotides are TGCAGCGTGGGCTCGGGCTACGAGCAGTACTTC.

This clonotype was found many times. V is TRBV5-1 and J is TRBJ2-6; D is ambiguous. Trimming shortened V by 1 base and J by 0 bases, and 2 bases separated the two germline ends. CDR1 is SGHRS, CDR2 YFSETQ, per germline. The CDR3 totals 14 residues. In nucleotides, the CDR3 is TGCGCCAGCAGCTTGAGCTCTGGGGCCAACGTCCTGACTTTC. As protein: CASSLSSGANVLTF.

The table lists this clonotype with many counts. J is TRBJ1-5 and V is TRBV12-3 or TRBV12-4; 8 nucleotides agree with TRBD1. There are 14 residues in the CDR3. V gave up 5 bases and J gave up 1 base; unmatched junction bases: 1. In DNA, the CDR3 is TGTGCCAGCAGTCGACAGGGGAGCAATCAGCCCCAGCATTTT. Translation: CASSRQGSNQPQHF.

This clonotype was seen at least ten times. The chain links TRBV12-3 or TRBV12-4 to TRBJ2-1; TRBD2 is a possible D gene (6 bases). The V end was cut by 6 bases, the J end by 9 bases, with 15 bases between. This CDR3 region has 13 residues. For the CDR3, the DNA is TGTGCCAGCAGAGGGACTGTCGGGATTGAGCAGTTCTTC. Its protein product is CASRGTVGIEQFF.

Many counts were recorded for this clonotype. This rearrangement joins TRBV24-1 to TRBJ2-5, with 9 bases aligning to TRBD2. CDR1 KGHDR and CDR2 SFDVKD come from the germline V gene. The CDR3 runs to 16 residues. The J segment lost 3 bases and the V segment lost 4 bases, leaving 8 bases of the junction unmatched. The CDR3 DNA reads as TGTGCCACCAGTGACGCGACTAGCGGAGTAAAAGAGACCCAGTACTTC. As protein: CATSDATSGVKETQYF.

This clonotype was seen ten or more times. V and J are TRBV5-4 and TRBJ2-1; 9 nucleotides line up with TRBD2. The germline gives CDR1 SGHNT, CDR2 YYREEE (reference sequence). V dropped 3 bases and J dropped 0; count of bases not matched to a gene: 4. The CDR3 totals 16 residues. In DNA form, the CDR3 reads TGTGCCAGCAGCTCGCGACTAGCGGCCTCCTACAATGAGCAGTTCTTC. Translating it yields CASSSRLAASYNEQFF.